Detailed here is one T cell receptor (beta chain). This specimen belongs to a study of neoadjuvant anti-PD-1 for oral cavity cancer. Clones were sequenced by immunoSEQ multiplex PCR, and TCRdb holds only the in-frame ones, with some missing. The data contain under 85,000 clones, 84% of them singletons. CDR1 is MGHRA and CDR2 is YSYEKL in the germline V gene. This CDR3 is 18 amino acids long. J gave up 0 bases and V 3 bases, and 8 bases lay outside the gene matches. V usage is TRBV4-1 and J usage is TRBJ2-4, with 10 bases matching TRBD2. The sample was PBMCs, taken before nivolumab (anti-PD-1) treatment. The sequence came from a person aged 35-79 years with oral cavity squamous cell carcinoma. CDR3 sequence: CASSQDIAGGLAKNIQYF. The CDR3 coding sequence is TGCGCCAGCAGCCAGGACATAGCGGGAGGCCTAGCCAAAAACATTCAGTACTTC.